This TCR beta chain stems from a study of blood T cell repertoires in COVID-19. In the study overall: The study drew acute and convalescent COVID-19 samples from the United States, Italy and Spain.

Data came from immunoSEQ multiplex PCR; TCRdb stores just in-frame clones and leaves some out. The sample shows around 130,000 clones, 80% to 90% of them seen only once. This CDR3 region has 16 residues. V lost 4 bases to trimming and J lost 2 bases; unmatched junction nucleotides: 3. Germline V lookup: CDR1 MGHRA, CDR2 YSYEKL. The rearrangement links TRBV4-1 to TRBJ2-2; 11 nucleotides agree with TRBD1. The source of this sequence is a man in his forties with acute or convalescent COVID-19. The sequencing sample was made of peripheral blood. CDR3 in amino acids: CASSLRTGGNTGELFF. The CDR3 DNA reads as TGCGCCAGCAGCCTACGGACAGGGGGCAACACCGGGGAGCTGTTTTTT.